This T cell receptor beta chain derives from a study of T cells after yellow fever vaccination. The study's findings and limits: FACS-sorted repertoires could harbor abundant contaminating bulk-population clonotypes.

TCRdb redid the calling of the 5' RACE reads with MiXCR, one entry per CDR3 protein. This table holds some 250,000 distinct CDR3 sequences, approximately 3.5% found once. This clonotype appeared many times. The antigen is unknown. Germline CDR1 is DFQATT and CDR2 is SNEGSKA (reference sequence). Trimming shortened V by 0 bases and J by 0 bases, and 12 bases separated the two germline ends. CDR3 length: 16 amino acids. This chain links TRBV20-1 with TRBJ2-4; no clear D gene. The source of this sequence is a man between 18 and 35 years old who received the YFV17D yellow fever vaccine. The sample was PBMCs, taken 15 days after the yellow fever booster vaccination. CDR3 loop: CSARDPMSLAKNIQYF. For the CDR3, the DNA is TGCAGTGCTAGAGATCCCATGTCGCTAGCCAAAAACATTCAGTACTTC.